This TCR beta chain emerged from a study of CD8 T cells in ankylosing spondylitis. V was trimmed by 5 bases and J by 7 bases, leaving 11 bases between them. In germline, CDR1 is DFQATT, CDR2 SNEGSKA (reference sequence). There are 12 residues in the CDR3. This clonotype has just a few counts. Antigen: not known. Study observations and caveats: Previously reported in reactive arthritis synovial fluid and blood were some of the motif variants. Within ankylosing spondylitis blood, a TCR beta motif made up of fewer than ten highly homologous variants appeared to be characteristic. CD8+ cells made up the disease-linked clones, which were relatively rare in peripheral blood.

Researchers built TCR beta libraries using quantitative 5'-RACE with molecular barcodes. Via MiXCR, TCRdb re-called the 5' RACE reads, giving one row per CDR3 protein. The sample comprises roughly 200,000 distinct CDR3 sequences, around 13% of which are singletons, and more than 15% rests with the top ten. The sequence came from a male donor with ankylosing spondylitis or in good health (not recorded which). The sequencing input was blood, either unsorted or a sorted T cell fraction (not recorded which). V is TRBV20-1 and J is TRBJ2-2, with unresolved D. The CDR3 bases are TGCAGTGCTTCCGGTCCCCACGGGGAGCTGTTTTTT. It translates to CSASGPHGELFF.